Shown below are 5 T cell receptor beta chains from a single sample sequenced in a study of identical twins listed by TCRdb under 2016. The library was prepared using 5' RACE. Sequencing took place on an Illumina HiSeq 2000. TCRdb cleaned the public reads at Q25 with fastp, built clones with MiXCR and kept in-frame beta chains. Every distinct CDR3 protein forms one entry, paired with its most common genes and DNA. This sample is represented by around 1.7 million distinct CDR3 sequences; about 31% of them were singletons. The ten biggest clones cover around 0.25% of the sample. The sample was cord blood. The receptors stem from a newborn girl in good health.

This clonotype has more than one count but fewer than ten. The chain carries TRBV24-1 and TRBJ1-2; TRBD1 agrees at 9 bases. V lost 4 bases and J lost 5; bases outside the gene matches: 7. CDR1 is KGHDR, CDR2 SFDVKD, per germline. The CDR3 contains 15 residues. DNA for the CDR3: TGTGCCACCAGTGACCCGGACAGGGGAGGTTATGGCTACACCTTC. Translating it yields CATSDPDRGGYGYTF.

V gene TRBV5-6 combines with J gene TRBJ2-3; 9 nucleotides align to TRBD2. The CDR3 is 17 residues long. CDR1 and CDR2 (germline): SGHDT, YYEEEE. The trim removed 3 bases at V and 2 bases at J, leaving 10 bases unmatched. The CDR3 coding sequence is TGTGCCAGCAGCTCAAAAAAAATAGCGGGAGCCACAGATACGCAGTATTTT. This codes for CASSSKKIAGATDTQYF. Variable domain in full (rest from reference TRBV5-6 and TRBJ2-3): DAGVTQSPTHLIKTRGQQVTLRCSPKSGHDTVSWYQQALGQGPQFIFQYYEEEERQRGNFPDRFSGHQFPNYSSELNVNALLLGDSALYLCASSSKKIAGATDTQYFGPGTRLTVL.

The V gene is TRBV7-2, the J gene TRBJ1-4; tentatively, D is TRBD1 (6 bases). The CDR3 runs to 17 residues. Germline CDR1 is SGHTA and CDR2 is FQGNSA. Trimming left V 2 bases short and J 0 bases short, with 13 bases between. This chain's CDR3 is CASSLRRGGATNEKLFF. The CDR3 bases are TGTGCCAGCAGCTTAAGGCGGGGGGGCGCAACTAATGAAAAACTGTTTTTT. The full variable domain, its missing parts supplied by reference TRBV7-2 and TRBJ1-4, is GAGVSQSPSNKVTEKGKDVELRCDPISGHTALYWYRQSLGQGLEFLIYFQGNSAPDKSGLPSDRFSAERTGGSVSTLTIQRTQQEDSAVYLCASSLRRGGATNEKLFFGSGTQLSVL.

A few counts support this clonotype. J is TRBJ1-1 and V is TRBV5-1, with D possibly matching TRBD1 (6 bases). Germline CDR1 SGHRS, CDR2 YFSETQ. The CDR3 runs 16 residues. V lost 3 bases to trimming and J lost 1 base, with 16 bases between them. CDR3 sequence reads: CASSSNREVKNTEAFF. CDR3 in DNA: TGCGCCAGCAGCTCAAACAGGGAGGTTAAGAACACTGAAGCTTTCTTT.

The CDR3 reads CATSGSGGEETQYF. The CDR3 DNA sequence: TGTGCCACCAGTGGTTCAGGGGGCGAAGAGACCCAGTACTTC. The rearrangement joins TRBV24-1 to TRBJ2-5, with TRBD1 matching over 8 bases. V lost 5 bases and J lost 3; bases outside the gene matches: 4. In germline, CDR1 is KGHDR, CDR2 SFDVKD. This CDR3 is built from 14 residues.